The rows below give T cell receptor beta chains drawn from one sample of a study of T cell responses to AZD1222 COVID-19 vaccine. Clones were sequenced by immunoSEQ multiplex PCR, and TCRdb holds only the in-frame ones, with some missing. The table shows about 150,000 clones, with around 89% occurring only once. Sample: peripheral blood, taken on day 0 of AZD1222 vaccination. The source of these receptors is an adult in good health. Both conserved end residues are trimmed from each CDR3.

J	V	CDR3
TRBJ2-5	TRBV5-6	ASSKTGTSVQETQY
TRBJ1-1	TRBV28	ASSLLGQGWTEAF
TRBJ1-1	TRBV23-1	ASRNRAMNTEAF
TRBJ2-2	TRBV19	ASTPWGGWTGELF
TRBJ1-6	TRBV7-3	ASSLGTGANSPLH
TRBJ2-7	TRBV24-1	ATSDPKSGTHEQY
TRBJ2-3	TRBV9	ASSVGTSEVDTQY
TRBJ2-1	TRBV4-3	ASSQAFPSGSYNEQF
TRBJ2-7	TRBV4-1	ASSQDRATVSYEQY
TRBJ2-4	TRBV18	ASSPEGPLAKNIQY
TRBJ2-3	TRBV5-1	ASSTSPQGAAGDTQY
TRBJ1-5	TRBV18	ASSLGTGNQPQH
TRBJ2-3	TRBV6-1	ASSEGTSGGTGDTQY
TRBJ2-7	TRBV15	ATSGGGAGPPYEQY
TRBJ1-6	TRBV7-2	ASSLGLNSPLH
TRBJ2-5	TRBV12-3/TRBV12-4	ASSQTSGGTQY
TRBJ2-7	TRBV4-2	ASSQDTRVTEQY
TRBJ1-2	TRBV10-2	ASSETWGNYGYT
TRBJ1-1	TRBV7-9	ASSERGRDTEAF
TRBJ1-1	TRBV5-1	ASSPRTGQNTEAF
TRBJ1-1	TRBV21-1	ASTSAAF
TRBJ1-4	TRBV6-5	ASSYSRGPEKLF
TRBJ2-3	TRBV6-2/TRBV6-3	ASSYSPDSATDTQY
TRBJ2-1	TRBV29-1	SAKEGHEQF
TRBJ1-1	TRBV19	ASSRKGDYMNTEAF
TRBJ2-2	TRBV5-1	ASMDTGKNTGELF
TRBJ2-6	TRBV18	ASSPLTGLVSGANVLT
TRBJ2-1	TRBV7-3	ASSTSGTEYNEQF
TRBJ1-1	TRBV4-2	ASSQELWVDTEAF
TRBJ2-3	TRBV6-5	ASRSPTTGSDTQY
TRBJ2-7	TRBV6-2/TRBV6-3	ASSYKLGGQPYEQY
TRBJ2-5	TRBV2	ASSDLILTGSEETQY
TRBJ1-3	TRBV3-1/TRBV3-2	ASSRPGGSGNTIY
TRBJ2-6	TRBV19	ASSIGGVSGRANVLT
TRBJ1-6	TRBV14	ASSQDDRAYNSPLH
TRBJ2-7	TRBV18	ASSRLTYEQY
TRBJ2-3	TRBV5-3	ARTLLLKDTDTQY
TRBJ1-2	TRBV5-1	ASSPDGRPAL
TRBJ1-1	TRBV28	ASARGSPSEAF
TRBJ1-2	TRBV5-1	ASSPQTGFDGYT
TRBJ2-1	TRBV7-3	ASSLAPRSGANEQF
TRBJ2-2	TRBV4-1	ASSQVSTHTNTGELF
TRBJ2-1	TRBV3-1/TRBV3-2	ASSQGLAGGYNEQF
TRBJ1-5	TRBV18	ASSPNKSNQPQH
TRBJ2-5	TRBV5-8	ASTTRGQQETQY
TRBJ2-1	TRBV24-1	ATSDDSYNEQF
TRBJ1-1	TRBV3-1/TRBV3-2	ASSQETGQAF
TRBJ2-2	TRBV10-3	AIRETENTGELF
TRBJ1-1	TRBV5-1	ASSLFGDGLNTEAF
TRBJ1-3	TRBV5-1	ASSSVSGARGNTIY
TRBJ2-7	TRBV5-6	ASSLVLSPYEQY
TRBJ2-2	TRBV9	ASSSHSGGRDTGELF
TRBJ1-6	TRBV3-1/TRBV3-2	ASHGGGSSYNSPLH
TRBJ1-2	TRBV3-1/TRBV3-2	ASSPGGLGQSYGYT
TRBJ2-1	TRBV7-9	ASSDRGPNNEQF
TRBJ1-5	TRBV7-9	ASNPDPGGGYQPQH
TRBJ2-1	TRBV10-3	ATRTDGTTIEQF
TRBJ2-2	TRBV10-3	AISDRRSVGGAGYSGELF
TRBJ2-4	TRBV21-1	ASSKWVLAKNIQY